The text below deals with one T cell receptor beta chain. Its antigen is still unknown. MiXCR was run by TCRdb on the RT-PCR reads, yielding one entry per CDR3 protein. This sample yields around 580,000 distinct CDR3 sequences, of which 13% to 15% are seen a single time; approximately 10% belongs to the top ten. This entry is derived from a study of response to subunit inactivated influenza vaccine. Notes on the study in general: The authors offered the suggestion that each seasonal influenza vaccination recruits few new T cells.

Germline CDR1 DFQATT, CDR2 SNEGSKA (reference sequence). Trimming took off 6 bases at V and 4 bases at J, with 12 bases between the two ends. This CDR3 region has 13 residues. This specimen consisted of PBMCs from blood, obtained 12 days after vaccination. This chain uses TRBV20-1 with TRBJ2-2; D might be TRBD2 (5 bases). The sequence derives from a man aged 45-65 years who received an inactivated influenza vaccine. CDR3 bases: TGCAGTGCCTACGAGGGATTCACCGGGGAGCTGTTTTTT. The encoded protein is CSAYEGFTGELFF.